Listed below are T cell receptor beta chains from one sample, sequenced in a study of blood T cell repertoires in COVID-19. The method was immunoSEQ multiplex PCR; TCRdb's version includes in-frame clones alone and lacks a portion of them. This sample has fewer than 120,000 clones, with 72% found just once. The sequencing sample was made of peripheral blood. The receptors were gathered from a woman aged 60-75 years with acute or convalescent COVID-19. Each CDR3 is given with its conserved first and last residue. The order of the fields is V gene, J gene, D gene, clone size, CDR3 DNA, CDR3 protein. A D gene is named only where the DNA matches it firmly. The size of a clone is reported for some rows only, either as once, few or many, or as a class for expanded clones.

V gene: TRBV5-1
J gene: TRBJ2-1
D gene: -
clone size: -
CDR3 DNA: TGCGCCAGCAGCTTGGCCAGGGGGGAAGAGCAGTTCTTC
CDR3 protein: CASSLARGEEQFF

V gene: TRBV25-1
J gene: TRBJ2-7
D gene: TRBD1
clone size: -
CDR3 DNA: TGTGCCAGCATCTCCTCGAGGACAGGGACCTCCTACGAGCAGTACTTC
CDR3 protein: CASISSRTGTSYEQYF

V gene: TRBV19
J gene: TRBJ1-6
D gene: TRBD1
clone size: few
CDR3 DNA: TGTGCCAGTAGTACCACCGGGACAGGGCTTAATTCACCCCTCCACTTT
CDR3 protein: CASSTTGTGLNSPLHF

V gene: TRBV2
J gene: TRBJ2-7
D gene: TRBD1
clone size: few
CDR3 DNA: TGTGCCAGCAGTGAAGCGTCAGGGGGGCAGTACTTC
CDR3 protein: CASSEASGGQYF

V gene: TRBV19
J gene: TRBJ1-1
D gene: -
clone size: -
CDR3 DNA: TGTGCCAGTAGTAGCGGCTTGAACACTGAAGCTTTCTTT
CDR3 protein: CASSSGLNTEAFF

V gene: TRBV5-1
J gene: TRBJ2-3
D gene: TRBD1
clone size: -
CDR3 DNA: TGCGCCAGCAGCTTGGGACAGGGGGATCAGGTGGATACGCAGTATTTT
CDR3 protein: CASSLGQGDQVDTQYF

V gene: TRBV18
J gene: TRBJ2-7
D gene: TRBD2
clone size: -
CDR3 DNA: TGTGCCAGCTCACACGGGACTAGTAGCGAGCAGTACTTC
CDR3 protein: CASSHGTSSEQYF

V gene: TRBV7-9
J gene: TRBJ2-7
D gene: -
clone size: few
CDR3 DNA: TGTGCCAGCGGGTTGGACGGGGATGCGCAGTACTTC
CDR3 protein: CASGLDGDAQYF

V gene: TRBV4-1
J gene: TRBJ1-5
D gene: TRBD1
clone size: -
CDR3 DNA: TGCGCCAGCAGCCAACGGACAGGGGGCCGCAGCAATCAGCCCCAGCATTTT
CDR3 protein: CASSQRTGGRSNQPQHF

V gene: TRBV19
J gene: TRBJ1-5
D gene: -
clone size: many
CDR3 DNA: TGTGCCAGTAGTGGTTGGCAGGGCAATCAGCCCCAGCATTTT
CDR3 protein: CASSGWQGNQPQHF

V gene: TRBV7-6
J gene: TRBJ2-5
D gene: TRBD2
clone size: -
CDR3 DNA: TGTGCCAGCAGCTTAAGGGTTGGACTAGCGGGGGGCCATGAGACCCAGTACTTC
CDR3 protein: CASSLRVGLAGGHETQYF

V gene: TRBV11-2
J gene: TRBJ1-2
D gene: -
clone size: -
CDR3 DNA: TGTGCCAGCAGCGCCACAGGGTATGGCTACACCTTC
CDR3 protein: CASSATGYGYTF

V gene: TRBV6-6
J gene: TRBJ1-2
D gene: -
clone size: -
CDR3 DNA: TGTGCCAGCAATAAAAATTCGCGGGCAGTCCCGTATGGCTACACCTTC
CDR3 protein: CASNKNSRAVPYGYTF

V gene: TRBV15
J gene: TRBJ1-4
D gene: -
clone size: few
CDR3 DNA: TGTGCCACCAGCAGAGACCGGGACCGGGGGGGGAATGAAAAACTGTTTTTT
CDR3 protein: CATSRDRDRGGNEKLFF

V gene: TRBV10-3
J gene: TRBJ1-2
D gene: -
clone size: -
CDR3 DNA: TGTGCCATCAGTGAGGAGGAGGGCTATGGCTACACCTTC
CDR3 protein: CAISEEEGYGYTF

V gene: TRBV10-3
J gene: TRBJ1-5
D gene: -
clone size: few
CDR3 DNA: TGTGCCATCAGCCCGACAGGAGTGGGCAATCAGCCCCAGCATTTT
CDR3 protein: CAISPTGVGNQPQHF

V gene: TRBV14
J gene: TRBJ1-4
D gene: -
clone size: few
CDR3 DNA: TGTGCCAGCAGCCTAAGGACAGCAAGCGTTTATAATGAAAAACTGTTTTTT
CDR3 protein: CASSLRTASVYNEKLFF

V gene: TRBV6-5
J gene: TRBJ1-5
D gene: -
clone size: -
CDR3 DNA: TGTGCCAGCACCACCGGGGACAATCAGCCCCAGCATTTT
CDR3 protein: CASTTGDNQPQHF

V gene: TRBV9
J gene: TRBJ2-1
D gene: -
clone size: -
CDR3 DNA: TGTGCCAGCAGCGTAGATGTCCAGGCCTACAATGAGCAGTTCTTC
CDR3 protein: CASSVDVQAYNEQFF

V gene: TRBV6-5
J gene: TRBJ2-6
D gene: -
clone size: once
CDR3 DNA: TGTGCCAGCAGTTACTCGGCGGGCGGCGGGGCCAACGTCCTGACTTTC
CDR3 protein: CASSYSAGGGANVLTF

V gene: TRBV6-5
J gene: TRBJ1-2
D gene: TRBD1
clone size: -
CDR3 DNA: TGTGCCAGCCAGCAGGGGGACTATGGCTACACCTTC
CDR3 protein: CASQQGDYGYTF

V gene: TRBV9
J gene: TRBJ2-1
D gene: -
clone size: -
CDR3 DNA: TGTGCCAGCAGCGCTACAGGAACCCCGGCTATGGGGCAGTTCTTC
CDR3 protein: CASSATGTPAMGQFF

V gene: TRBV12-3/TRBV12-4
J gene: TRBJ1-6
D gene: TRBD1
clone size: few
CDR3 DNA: TGTGCCAGCAGTCCTAACAGGGGTGCCCTCCACTTT
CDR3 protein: CASSPNRGALHF

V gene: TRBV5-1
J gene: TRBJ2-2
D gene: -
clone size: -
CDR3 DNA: TGCGCCAGTAAAGAAATCTCAGGGTCCGGGGAGCTGTTTTTT
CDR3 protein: CASKEISGSGELFF

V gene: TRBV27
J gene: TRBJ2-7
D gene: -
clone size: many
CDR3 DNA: TGTGCCAGCAGTCCCCGAGGGGGTTCGCTCTACGAGCAGTACTTC
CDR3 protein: CASSPRGGSLYEQYF

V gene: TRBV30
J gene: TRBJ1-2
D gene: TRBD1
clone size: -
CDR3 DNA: TGTGCCACTTACAGGGGCAGCTTTTATGGCTACACCTTC
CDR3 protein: CATYRGSFYGYTF

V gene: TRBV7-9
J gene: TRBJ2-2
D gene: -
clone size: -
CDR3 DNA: TGTGCCAGCAGCCCAACAGGGTTGGTGGGCACCGGGGAGCTGTTTTTT
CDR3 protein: CASSPTGLVGTGELFF

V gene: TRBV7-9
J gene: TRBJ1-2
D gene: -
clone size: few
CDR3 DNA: TGTGCCAGCAGCCCTCAGGCGGGGCGAGGTGGCTACACCTTC
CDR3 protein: CASSPQAGRGGYTF

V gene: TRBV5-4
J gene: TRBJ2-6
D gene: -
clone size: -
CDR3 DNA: TGTGCCAGCAGTAGTATACAGGTCTCTGGGGCCAACGTCCTGACTTTC
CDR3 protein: CASSSIQVSGANVLTF

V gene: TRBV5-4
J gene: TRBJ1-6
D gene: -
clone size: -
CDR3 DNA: TGTGCCAGCAGGTTCGACAGGTATAATTCACCCCTCCACTTT
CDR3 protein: CASRFDRYNSPLHF

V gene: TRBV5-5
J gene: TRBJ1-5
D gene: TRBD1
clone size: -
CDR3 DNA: TGTGCCAGCAGCTTTGGCAGGGGGAGCAATCAGCCCCAGCATTTT
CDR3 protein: CASSFGRGSNQPQHF

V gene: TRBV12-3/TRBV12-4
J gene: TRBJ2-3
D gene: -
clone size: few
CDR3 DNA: TGTGCCAGCAGTCAAATGGATACGCAGTATTTT
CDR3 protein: CASSQMDTQYF

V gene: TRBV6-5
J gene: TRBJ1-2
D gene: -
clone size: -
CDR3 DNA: TGTGCCAGCTCCGTAGCTAACTATGGCTACACCTTC
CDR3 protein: CASSVANYGYTF

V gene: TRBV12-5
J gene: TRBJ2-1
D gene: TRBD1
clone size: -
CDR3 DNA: TGTGCTAGTGGTCCCACCTACGGGACAGGGGGCAATGAGCAGTTCTTC
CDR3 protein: CASGPTYGTGGNEQFF

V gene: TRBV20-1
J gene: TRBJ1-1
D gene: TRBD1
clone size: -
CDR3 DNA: TGCAGTGCTCGGGACAGGGGGGAAGCTTTCTTT
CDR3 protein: CSARDRGEAFF

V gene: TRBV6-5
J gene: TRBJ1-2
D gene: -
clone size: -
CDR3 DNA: TGTGCCAGCAGTTACACAACAGGGCTAGGCTACACCTTC
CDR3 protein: CASSYTTGLGYTF

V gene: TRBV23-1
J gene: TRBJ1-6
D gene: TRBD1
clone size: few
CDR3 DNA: TGCGCCCTGGGCGGCAGGGGGAATTCACCCCTCCACTTT
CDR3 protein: CALGGRGNSPLHF

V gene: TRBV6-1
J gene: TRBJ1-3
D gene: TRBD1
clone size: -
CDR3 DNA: TGTGCCAGCAGTGTAGGGACAGGGGGCGGTGGAAACACCATATATTTT
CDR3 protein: CASSVGTGGGGNTIYF

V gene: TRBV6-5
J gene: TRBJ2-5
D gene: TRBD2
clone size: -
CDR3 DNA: TGTGCCAGCAGGAGACTAGCGGTTCAAGAGACCCAGTACTTC
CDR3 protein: CASRRLAVQETQYF

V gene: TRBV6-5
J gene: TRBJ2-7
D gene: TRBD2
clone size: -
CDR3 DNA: TGTGCCAGCAGTTTAGCGGGGATTTCCTACGAGCAGTACTTC
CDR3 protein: CASSLAGISYEQYF

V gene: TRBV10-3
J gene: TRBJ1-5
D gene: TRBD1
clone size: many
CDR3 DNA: TGTGCCATCACCAGGACAGGGGAAAATCAGCCCCAGCATTTT
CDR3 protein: CAITRTGENQPQHF

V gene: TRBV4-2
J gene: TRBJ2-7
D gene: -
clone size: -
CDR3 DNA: TGTGCCAGCAGCCAAGAGGCAGGTTCTTTCTACGAGCAGTACTTC
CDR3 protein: CASSQEAGSFYEQYF

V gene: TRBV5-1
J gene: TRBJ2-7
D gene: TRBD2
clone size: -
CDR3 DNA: TGCGCCAGCAGCTTGGCGCTAGCGGGAGCCTACGAGCAGTACTTC
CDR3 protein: CASSLALAGAYEQYF

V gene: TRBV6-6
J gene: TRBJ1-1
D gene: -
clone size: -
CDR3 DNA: TGTGCCAGCAGTTACGTCAGGGCCAGACCGTACACTGAAGCTTTCTTT
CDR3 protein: CASSYVRARPYTEAFF

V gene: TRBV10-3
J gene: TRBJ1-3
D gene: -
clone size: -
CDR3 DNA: TGTGCCACCGCGTTAGGGGTTCGGTCTGGAAACACCATATATTTT
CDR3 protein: CATALGVRSGNTIYF

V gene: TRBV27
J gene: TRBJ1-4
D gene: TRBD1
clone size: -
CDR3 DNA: TGTGCCAGCAGTTTAGTGGCAGGGGGCAATGAAAAACTGTTTTTT
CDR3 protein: CASSLVAGGNEKLFF

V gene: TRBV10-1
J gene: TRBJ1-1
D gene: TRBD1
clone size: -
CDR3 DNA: TGCGCCAGCAGTGACCCCGGGACAGAAGTCGAGAGCCCTGAAGCTTTCTTT
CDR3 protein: CASSDPGTEVESPEAFF

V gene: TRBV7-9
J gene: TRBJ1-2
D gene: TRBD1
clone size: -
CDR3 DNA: TGTGCCAGCAGCCTGCCGGGACAGGGCCTCCTTAACACCTTC
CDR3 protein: CASSLPGQGLLNTF

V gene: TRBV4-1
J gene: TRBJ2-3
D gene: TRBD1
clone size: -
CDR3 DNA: TGCGCCAGCAGCCAGTGGACAGGGTTGGCAGATACGCAGTATTTT
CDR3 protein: CASSQWTGLADTQYF

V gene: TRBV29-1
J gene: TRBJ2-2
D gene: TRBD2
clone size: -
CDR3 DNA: TGCAGCGCTTACCACAGCGGGAGCACCGGGGAGCTGTTTTTT
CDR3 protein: CSAYHSGSTGELFF

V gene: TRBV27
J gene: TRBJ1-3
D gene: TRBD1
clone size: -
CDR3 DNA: TGTGCCAGCAGTTTATTAATGCCAGGGGGTTCGGGAAACACCATATATTTT
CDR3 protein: CASSLLMPGGSGNTIYF

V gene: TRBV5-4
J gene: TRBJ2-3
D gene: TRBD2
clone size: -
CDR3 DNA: TGTGCCAGCAGCTTCGATAGCGGGGGCCACCTCACAGATACGCAGTATTTT
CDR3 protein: CASSFDSGGHLTDTQYF

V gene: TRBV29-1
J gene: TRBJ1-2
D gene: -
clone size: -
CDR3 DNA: TGCAGCGTTGGCCAGTCTCTTCCTGGCTACACCTTC
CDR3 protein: CSVGQSLPGYTF

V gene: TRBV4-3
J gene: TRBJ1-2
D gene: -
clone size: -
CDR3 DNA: TGCGCCAGCAGCCAAGATGGGAGGAATGGCTACACCTTC
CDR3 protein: CASSQDGRNGYTF

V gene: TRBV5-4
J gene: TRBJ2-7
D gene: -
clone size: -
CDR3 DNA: TGTGCCAGCAGCGGGGGGACGACTCCTACCTACGAGCAGTACTTC
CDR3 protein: CASSGGTTPTYEQYF

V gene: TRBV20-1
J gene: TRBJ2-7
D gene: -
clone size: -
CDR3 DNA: TGCAGTGCTAGTGTCGCACAGGGACCCTCCTACGAGCAGTACTTC
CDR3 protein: CSASVAQGPSYEQYF

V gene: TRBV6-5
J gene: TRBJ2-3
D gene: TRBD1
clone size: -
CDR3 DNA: TGTGCCAGCAGGGACAGGGGGGTCACAGATACGCAGTATTTT
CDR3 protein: CASRDRGVTDTQYF

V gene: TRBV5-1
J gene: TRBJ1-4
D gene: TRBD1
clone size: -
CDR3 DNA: TGCGCCAGCAGCCACCGGACAGGGAATGAAAAACTGTTTTTT
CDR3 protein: CASSHRTGNEKLFF